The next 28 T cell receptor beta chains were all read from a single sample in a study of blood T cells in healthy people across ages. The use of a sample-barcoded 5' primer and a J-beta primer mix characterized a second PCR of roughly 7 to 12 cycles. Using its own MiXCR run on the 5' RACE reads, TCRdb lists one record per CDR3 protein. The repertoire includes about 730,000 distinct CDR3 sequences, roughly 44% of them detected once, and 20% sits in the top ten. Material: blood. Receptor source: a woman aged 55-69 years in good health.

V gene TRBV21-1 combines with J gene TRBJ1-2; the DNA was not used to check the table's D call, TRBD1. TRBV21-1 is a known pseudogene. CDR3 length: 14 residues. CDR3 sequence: CASSSRGTNYGYTF. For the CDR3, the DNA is TGTGCCAGCAGCAGCCGGGGGACTAACTATGGCTACACCTTC.

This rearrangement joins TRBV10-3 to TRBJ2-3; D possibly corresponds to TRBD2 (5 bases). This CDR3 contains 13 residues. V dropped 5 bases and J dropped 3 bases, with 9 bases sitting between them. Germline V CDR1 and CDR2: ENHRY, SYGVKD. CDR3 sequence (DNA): TGTGCCATCAGTCCCGGACTTACAGATACGCAGTATTTT. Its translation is CAISPGLTDTQYF.

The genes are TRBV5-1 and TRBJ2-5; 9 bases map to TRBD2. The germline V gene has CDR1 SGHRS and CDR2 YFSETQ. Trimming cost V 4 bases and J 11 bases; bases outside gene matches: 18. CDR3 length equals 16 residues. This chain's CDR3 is CASSPETSGYYNEQYF. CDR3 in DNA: TGCGCCAGCAGCCCAGAGACTAGCGGATACTACAATGAGCAGTACTTC.

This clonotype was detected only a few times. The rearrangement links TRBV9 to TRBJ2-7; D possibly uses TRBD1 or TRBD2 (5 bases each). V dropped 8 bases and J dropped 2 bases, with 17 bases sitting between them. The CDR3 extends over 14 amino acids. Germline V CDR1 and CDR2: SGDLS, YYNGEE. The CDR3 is CASGGGRIPYEQYF. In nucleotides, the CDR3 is TGTGCCAGTGGGGGTGGGCGGATTCCCTACGAGCAGTACTTC.

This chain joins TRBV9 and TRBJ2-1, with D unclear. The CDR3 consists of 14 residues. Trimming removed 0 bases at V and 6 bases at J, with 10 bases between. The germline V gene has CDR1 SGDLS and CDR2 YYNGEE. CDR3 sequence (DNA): TGTGCCAGCAGCGTAGACGGAACCCTCAATGAGCAGTTCTTC. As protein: CASSVDGTLNEQFF.

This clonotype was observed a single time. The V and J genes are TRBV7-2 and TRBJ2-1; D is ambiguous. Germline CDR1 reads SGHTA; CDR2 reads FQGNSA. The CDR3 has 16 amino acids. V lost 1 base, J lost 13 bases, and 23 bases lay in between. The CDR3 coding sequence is TGTGCCAGCAGCTTAGGAGATACTCTCCGACAAGAGACCCAGTTCTTC. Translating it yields CASSLGDTLRQETQFF.

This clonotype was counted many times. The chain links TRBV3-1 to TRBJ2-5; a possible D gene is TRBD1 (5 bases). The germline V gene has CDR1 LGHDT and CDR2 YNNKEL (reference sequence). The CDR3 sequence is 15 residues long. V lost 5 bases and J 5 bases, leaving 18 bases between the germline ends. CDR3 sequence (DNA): TGTGCCAGCAGCGAAGGGATAGCCTCAGGGGAGACCCAGTACTTC. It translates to CASSEGIASGETQYF.

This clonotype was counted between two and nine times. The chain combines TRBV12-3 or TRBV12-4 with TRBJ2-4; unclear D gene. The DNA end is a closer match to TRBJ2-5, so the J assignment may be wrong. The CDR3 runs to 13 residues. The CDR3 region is CASRRRIQETQYF. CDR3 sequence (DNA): TGTGCCAGCCGGCGGCGGATCCAAGAGACCCAGTACTTC.

CDR3 sequence: CASSPERPDRSPYEQYF. The CDR3, as DNA: TGTGCCAGCAGCCCGGAGCGCCCGGACAGGTCCCCCTACGAGCAGTACTTC. The J gene is TRBJ2-7, the V gene TRBV7-9, with TRBD1 matching over 7 bases. Germline V gene data show CDR1 as SEHNR and CDR2 as FQNEAQ (reference sequence). The CDR3 runs to 17 residues. V trimming: 5 bases; J trimming: 2 bases; junction bases outside the gene matches: 15.

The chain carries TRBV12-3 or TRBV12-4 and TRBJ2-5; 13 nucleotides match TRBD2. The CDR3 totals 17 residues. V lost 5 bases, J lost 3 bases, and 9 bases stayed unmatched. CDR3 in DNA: TGTGCCAGCAGTCCGGATCTCGGACTAGCGGGAGAAGAGACCCAGTACTTC. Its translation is CASSPDLGLAGEETQYF.

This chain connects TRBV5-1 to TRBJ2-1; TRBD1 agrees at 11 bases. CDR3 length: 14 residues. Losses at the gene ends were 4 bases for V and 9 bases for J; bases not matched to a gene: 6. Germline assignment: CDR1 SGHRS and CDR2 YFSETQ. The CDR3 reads CASSKGQGAVEQFF. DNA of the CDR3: TGCGCCAGCAGCAAAGGACAGGGGGCTGTTGAGCAGTTCTTC.

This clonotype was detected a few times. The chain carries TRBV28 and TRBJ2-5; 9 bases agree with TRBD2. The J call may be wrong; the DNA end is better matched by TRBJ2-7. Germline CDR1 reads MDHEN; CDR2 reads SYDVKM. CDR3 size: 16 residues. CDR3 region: CASSPLAGFPVGEQYF. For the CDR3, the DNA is TGTGCCAGCAGTCCTCTAGCGGGGTTTCCGGTGGGCGAGCAGTACTTC.

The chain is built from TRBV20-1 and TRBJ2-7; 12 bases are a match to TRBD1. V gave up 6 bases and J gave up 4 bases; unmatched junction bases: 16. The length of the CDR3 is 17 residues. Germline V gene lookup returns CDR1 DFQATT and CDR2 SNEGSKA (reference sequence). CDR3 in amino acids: CSARRDRGPAGVYEQYF. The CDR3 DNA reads TGCAGTGCCCGGAGGGACAGGGGGCCCGCAGGAGTTTACGAGCAGTACTTC.

The chain's CDR3 is CASSPDAGYNQPQHF. The CDR3 nucleotides read TGCGCCAGCAGCCCGGATGCGGGATACAATCAGCCCCAGCATTTT. The chain couples TRBV5-1 to TRBJ1-5, with D hard to call. CDR3 length equals 15 residues. Germline V gene data show CDR1 as SGHRS and CDR2 as YFSETQ. The V and J ends lost 4 bases and 3 bases respectively, with 14 bases between them.

The CDR3 DNA reads TGTGCCAGCAGTTTCAGAGGGGGCGGCTATGGCTACACCTTC. Translation gives CASSFRGGGYGYTF. The chain uses TRBV12-3 or TRBV12-4 and TRBJ1-2; 7 nucleotides match TRBD1. Trimming cost V 3 bases and J 4 bases; bases outside gene matches: 5. The CDR3 consists of 14 residues.

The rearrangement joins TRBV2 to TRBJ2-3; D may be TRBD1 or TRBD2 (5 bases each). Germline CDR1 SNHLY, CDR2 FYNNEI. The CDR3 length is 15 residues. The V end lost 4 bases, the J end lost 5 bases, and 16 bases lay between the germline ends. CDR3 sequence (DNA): TGTGCCAGCAGTGCGGGACCCGGGGCTCAAGATACGCAGTATTTT. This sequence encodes CASSAGPGAQDTQYF. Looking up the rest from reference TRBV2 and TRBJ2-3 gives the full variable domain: EPEVTQTPSHQVTQMGQEVILRCVPISNHLYFYWYRQILGQKVEFLVSFYNNEISEKSEIFDDQFSVERPDGSNFTLKIRSTKLEDSAMYFCASSAGPGAQDTQYFGPGTRLTVL.

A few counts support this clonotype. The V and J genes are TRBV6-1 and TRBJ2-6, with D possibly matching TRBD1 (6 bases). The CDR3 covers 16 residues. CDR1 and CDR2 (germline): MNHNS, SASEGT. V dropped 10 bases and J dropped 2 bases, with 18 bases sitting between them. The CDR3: CATGWGRATGANVLTF. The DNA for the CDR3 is TGTGCCACGGGTTGGGGGCGCGCAACTGGGGCCAACGTCCTGACTTTC.

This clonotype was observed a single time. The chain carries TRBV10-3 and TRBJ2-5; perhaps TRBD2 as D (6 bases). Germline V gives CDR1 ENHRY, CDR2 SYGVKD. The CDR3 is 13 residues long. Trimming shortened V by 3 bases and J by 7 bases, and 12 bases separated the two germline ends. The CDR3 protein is CAISDLTGGTQYF. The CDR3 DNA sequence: TGTGCCATCAGTGACCTCACCGGGGGGACCCAGTACTTC.

The CDR3 DNA sequence: TGTGCCTGGAGTCCCCCAAGGGGTGACTATGGCTACACCTTC. Its protein is CAWSPPRGDYGYTF. The rearrangement joins TRBV30 to TRBJ1-2, with TRBD1 as a possible D gene (5 bases). Germline CDR1 GTSNPN, CDR2 SVGIG (reference sequence). The CDR3 runs 14 residues. V shed 2 bases and J shed 3 bases, with 13 bases lying between them.

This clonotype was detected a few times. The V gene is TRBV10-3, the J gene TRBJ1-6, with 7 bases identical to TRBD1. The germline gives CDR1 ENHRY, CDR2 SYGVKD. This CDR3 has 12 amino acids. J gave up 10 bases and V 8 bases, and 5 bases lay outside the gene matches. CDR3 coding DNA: TGTGCCATCCGACAGGGAGGATCACCCCTCCACTTT. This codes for CAIRQGGSPLHF.

CDR3 sequence reads: CASSGDRHSGAFF. In DNA, the CDR3 is TGCGCCAGCAGCGGGGACAGGCACTCAGGGGCTTTCTTT. The V and J genes are TRBV5-1 and TRBJ1-1; 8 bases map to TRBD1. CDR3 length: 13 amino acids. Germline lookup yields CDR1 SGHRS and CDR2 YFSETQ. The ends lost 4 bases at V and 11 bases at J; junction bases unmatched: 10.

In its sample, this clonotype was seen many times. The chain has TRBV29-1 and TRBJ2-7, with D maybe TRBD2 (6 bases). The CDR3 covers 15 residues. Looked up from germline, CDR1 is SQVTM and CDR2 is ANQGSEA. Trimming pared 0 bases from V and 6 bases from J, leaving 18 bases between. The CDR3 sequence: CSVEDLSQGGGEQYF. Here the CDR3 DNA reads TGCAGCGTTGAAGATCTGTCGCAGGGAGGTGGCGAGCAGTACTTC.

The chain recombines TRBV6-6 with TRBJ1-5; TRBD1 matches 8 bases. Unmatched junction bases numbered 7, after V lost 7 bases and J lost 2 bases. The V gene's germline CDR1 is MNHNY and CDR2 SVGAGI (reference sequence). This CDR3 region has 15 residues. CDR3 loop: CASNPGTGGNQPQHF. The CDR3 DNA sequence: TGTGCCAGCAACCCCGGGACAGGAGGCAATCAGCCCCAGCATTTT.

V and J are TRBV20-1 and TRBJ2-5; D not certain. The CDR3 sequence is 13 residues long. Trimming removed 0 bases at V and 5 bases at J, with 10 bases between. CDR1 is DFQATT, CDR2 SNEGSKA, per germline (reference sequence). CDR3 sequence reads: CSARDSLRETQYF. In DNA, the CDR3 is TGCAGTGCTAGAGATTCTCTCCGGGAGACCCAGTACTTC.

CDR3 sequence reads: CASSPRGEGSWGYTF. The CDR3 DNA is TGTGCCAGCAGCCCCAGAGGTGAGGGGTCATGGGGCTACACCTTC. This chain links TRBV3-1 with TRBJ1-2, with D possibly TRBD1 on 5 matching bases. V lost 4 bases and J lost 8, with 20 bases in between. The V gene's germline CDR1 is LGHDT and CDR2 YNNKEL (reference sequence). This CDR3 is 15 amino acids long.

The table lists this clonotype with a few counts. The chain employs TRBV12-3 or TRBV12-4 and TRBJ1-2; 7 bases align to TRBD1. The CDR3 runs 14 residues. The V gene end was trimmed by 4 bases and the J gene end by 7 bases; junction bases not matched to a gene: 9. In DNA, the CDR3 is TGTGCCAGCAGTTGGGGACAGTCCACGGGTGGCTACACCTTC. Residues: CASSWGQSTGGYTF.

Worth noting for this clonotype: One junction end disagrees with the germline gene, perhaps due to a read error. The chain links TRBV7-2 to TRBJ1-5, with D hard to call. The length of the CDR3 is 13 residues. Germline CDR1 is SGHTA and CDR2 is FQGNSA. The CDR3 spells CASSFRGNQPRHF. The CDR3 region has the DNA TGTGCCAGCAGCTTCCGCGGGAATCAGCCCCGGCATTTT.

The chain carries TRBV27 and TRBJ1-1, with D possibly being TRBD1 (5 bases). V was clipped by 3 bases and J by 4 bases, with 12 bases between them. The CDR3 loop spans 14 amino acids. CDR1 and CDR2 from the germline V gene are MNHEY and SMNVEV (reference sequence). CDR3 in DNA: TGTGCCAGCAGTTTGAGGGGTTTGAGCACTGAAGCTTTCTTT. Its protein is CASSLRGLSTEAFF.